The source of this TCR beta chain is a study of early T cells in non-severe SARS-CoV-2 infection. This clonotype has at least ten counts. Its antigen remains unknown. Unique molecular identifiers (one per individual cDNA molecule) were attached. One entry per CDR3 protein results from TCRdb running MiXCR on the 5' RACE reads. In the table there are tens of thousands of distinct CDR3 sequences, around 6.9% of which are singletons. Study results and limitations: Lookups in VDJdb leaned toward anti-spike CD8 responses and missed private and CD4 specificities.

The receptor was isolated from an adult who was a healthcare worker with PCR-confirmed SARS-CoV-2 infection or an uninfected control (not recorded which). Material: whole blood, obtained at baseline.

The CDR3 sequence is CASSGTRYNEQFF. The DNA for the CDR3 is TGTGCCAGCTCCGGGACACGTTACAATGAGCAGTTCTTC. The chain combines TRBV3-1 with TRBJ2-1; D possibly corresponds to TRBD1 (6 bases). The CDR3 has 13 amino acids. Between the trimmed V and J ends, which lost 8 bases and 4 bases, there was a span of 12 bases. Germline CDR1 LGHDT, CDR2 YNNKEL (reference sequence).